The sample holds a few counts of the clone carrying this TCR beta chain. Its antigen remains unidentified. The sample belongs to a study of cytomegalovirus exposure and HLA in healthy donors. Study observations and caveats: Presence/absence analyses assumed roughly uniform sequencing depth across donors.

PCR employed 60 Vbeta and 13 Jbeta primers. In the authors' workflow: Later reanalysis found around 74 million unique TCR beta chains, about 10 million of them shared. Produced via immunoSEQ multiplex PCR; TCRdb's table is partial and in-frame only. That table supplies the V and J calls and clone size; D and trimming were determined from the DNA. This sample yields approximately 150,000 clones, of which roughly four fifths are seen a single time; about 4.5% belongs to the top ten. CDR3 length equals 15 residues. The V segment lost 2 bases and the J segment 5 bases; nucleotides outside the gene matches: 5. The germline CDR1 and CDR2 sequences are SGHRS and YFSETQ.

The V gene is TRBV5-1, the J gene TRBJ2-3; 10 bases match TRBD2. Sequenced material: PBMCs. The clonotype originates from a man in his forties in good health and CMV-seronegative. The CDR3 nucleotides are TGCGCCAGCAGCTTAGCGGGGGGGAAATTAGATACGCAGTATTTT. The encoded protein is CASSLAGGKLDTQYF.